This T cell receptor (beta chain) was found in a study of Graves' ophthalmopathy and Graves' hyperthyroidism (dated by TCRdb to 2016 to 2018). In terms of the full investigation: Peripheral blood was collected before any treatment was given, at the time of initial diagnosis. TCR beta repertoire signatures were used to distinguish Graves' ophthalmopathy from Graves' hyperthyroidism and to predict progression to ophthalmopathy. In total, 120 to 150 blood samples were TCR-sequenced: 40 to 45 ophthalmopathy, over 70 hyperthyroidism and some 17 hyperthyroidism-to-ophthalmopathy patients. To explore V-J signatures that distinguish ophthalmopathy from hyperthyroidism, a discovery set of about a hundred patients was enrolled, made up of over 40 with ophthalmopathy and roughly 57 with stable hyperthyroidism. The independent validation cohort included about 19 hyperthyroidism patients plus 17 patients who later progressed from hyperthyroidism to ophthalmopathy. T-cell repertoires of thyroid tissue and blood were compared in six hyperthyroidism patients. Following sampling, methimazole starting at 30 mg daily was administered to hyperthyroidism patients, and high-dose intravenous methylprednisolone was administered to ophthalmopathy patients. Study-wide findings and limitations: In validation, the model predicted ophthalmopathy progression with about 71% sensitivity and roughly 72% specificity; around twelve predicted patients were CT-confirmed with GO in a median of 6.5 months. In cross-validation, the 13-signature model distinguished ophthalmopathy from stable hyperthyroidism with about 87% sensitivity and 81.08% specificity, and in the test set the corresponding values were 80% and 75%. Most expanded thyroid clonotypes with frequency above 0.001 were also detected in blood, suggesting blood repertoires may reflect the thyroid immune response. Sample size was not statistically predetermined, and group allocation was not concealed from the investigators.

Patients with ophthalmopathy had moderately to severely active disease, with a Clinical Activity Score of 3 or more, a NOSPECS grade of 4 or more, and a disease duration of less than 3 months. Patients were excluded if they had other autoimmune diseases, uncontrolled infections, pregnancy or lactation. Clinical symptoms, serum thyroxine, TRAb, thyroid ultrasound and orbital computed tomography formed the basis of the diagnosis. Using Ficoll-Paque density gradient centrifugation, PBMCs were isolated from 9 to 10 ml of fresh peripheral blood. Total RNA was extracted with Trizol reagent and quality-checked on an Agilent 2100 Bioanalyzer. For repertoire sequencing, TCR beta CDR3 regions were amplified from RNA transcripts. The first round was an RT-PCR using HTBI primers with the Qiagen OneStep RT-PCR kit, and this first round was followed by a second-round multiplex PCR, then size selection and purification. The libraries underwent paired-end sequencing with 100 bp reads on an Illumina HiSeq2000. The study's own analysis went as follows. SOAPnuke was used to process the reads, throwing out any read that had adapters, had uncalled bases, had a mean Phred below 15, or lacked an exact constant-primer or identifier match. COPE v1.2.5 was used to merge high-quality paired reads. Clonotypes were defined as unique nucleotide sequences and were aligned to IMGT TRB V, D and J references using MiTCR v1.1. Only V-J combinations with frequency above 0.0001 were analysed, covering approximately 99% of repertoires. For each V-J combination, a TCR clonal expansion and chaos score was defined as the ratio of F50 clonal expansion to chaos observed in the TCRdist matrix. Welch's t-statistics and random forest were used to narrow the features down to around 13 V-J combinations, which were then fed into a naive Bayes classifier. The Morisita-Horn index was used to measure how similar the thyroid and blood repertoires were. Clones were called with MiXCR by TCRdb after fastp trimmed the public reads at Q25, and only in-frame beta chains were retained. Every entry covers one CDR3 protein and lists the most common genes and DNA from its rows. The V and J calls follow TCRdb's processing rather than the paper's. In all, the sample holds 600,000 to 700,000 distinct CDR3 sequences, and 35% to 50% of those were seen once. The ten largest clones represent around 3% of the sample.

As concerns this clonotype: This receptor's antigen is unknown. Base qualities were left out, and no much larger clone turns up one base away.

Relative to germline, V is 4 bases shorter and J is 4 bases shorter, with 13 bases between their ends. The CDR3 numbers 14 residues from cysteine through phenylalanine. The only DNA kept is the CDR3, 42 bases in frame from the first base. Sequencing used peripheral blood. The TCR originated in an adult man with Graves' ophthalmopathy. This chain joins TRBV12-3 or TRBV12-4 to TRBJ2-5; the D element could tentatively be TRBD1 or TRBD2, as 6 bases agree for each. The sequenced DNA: TGTGCCAGCAGTTCCTGGGGGGCGGGAGAGACCCAGTACTTC. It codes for CASSSWGAGETQYF.